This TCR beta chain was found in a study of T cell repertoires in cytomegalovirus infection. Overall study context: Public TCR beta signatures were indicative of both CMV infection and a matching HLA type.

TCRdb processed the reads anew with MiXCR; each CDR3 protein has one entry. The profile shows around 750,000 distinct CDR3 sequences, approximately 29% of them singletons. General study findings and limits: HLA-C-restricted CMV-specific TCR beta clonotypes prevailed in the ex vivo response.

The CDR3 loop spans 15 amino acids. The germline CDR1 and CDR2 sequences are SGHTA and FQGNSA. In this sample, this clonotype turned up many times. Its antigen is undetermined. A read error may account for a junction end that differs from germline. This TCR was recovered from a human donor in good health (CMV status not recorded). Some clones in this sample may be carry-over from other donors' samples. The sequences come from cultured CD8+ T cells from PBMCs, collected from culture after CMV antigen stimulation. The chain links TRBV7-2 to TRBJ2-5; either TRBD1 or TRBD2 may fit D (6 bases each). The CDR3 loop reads CASSVAPGAGETQYF. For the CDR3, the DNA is TGTGCCAGCAGCGTAGCCCCGGGGGCCGGAGAGACCCAGTACTTC. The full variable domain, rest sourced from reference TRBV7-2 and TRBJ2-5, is GAGVSQSPSNKVTEKGKDVELRCDPISGHTALYWYRQSLGQGLEFLIYFQGNSAPDKSGLPSDRFSAERTGGSVSTLTIQRTQQEDSAVYLCASSVAPGAGETQYFGPGTRLLVL.